What follows are 2 T cell receptor beta chains derived from one specimen sequenced in a study of breast tumors, draining lymph nodes, adjacent tissues listed by TCRdb under 2016. Lymph node samples came from the axillary draining lymph nodes of breast cancer patients. The library was obtained by multiplex PCR. Sequencing was carried out with an Illumina HiSeq 2000. TCRdb trimmed the raw reads at Q25, called clones with MiXCR and kept productive beta chains. When rows share a CDR3 protein, they turn into one entry using the most common DNA and genes. This sample lists 200,000 to 250,000 distinct CDR3 sequences; 32% were detected once. The leading ten clones occupy just over 1.4% of the sample. Sequencing used axillary lymph node tissue. All receptors derive from a female donor with breast cancer. Some clones in this sample may be carry-over from other donors' samples.

At least ten counts were recorded for this clonotype. J is TRBJ2-1 and V is TRBV4-1; D is uncertain. The V end lost 0 bases, the J end lost 4 bases, and 10 bases lay between the germline ends. Germline V gene sequence: CDR1 MGHRA, CDR2 YSYEKL. This CDR3 is built from 15 residues. CDR3 loop: CASSQDPVFYNEQFF. CDR3 coding DNA: TGCGCCAGCAGCCAAGATCCAGTTTTTTACAATGAGCAGTTCTTC.

This clonotype was found many times. This sequence joins TRBV12-5 and TRBJ2-1; TRBD1 matches at 7 bases. J was trimmed by 13 bases and V by 5 bases; bases with no gene match: 8. The length of the CDR3 is 12 residues. The V gene's germline CDR1 is LGHNT and CDR2 FRNRAP. Written as DNA, the CDR3 is TGTGCTAGTGGTGCCGACAGGGCCTCCCAGTTCTTC. Translating gives CASGADRASQFF.